Reported below is one T cell receptor beta chain. This sample stems from a study of blood T cell repertoires in COVID-19. The wider study: Donors in the United States, Italy and Spain gave samples during acute or convalescent COVID-19. The analysed material was cDNA or gDNA that came from T cells, B-cell-depleted T cells, or PBMCs.

Germline values: CDR1 SGHTA, CDR2 FQGTGA. The V gene lost 6 bases and the J gene lost 1 base, with 12 bases spanning the gap. The CDR3 covers 15 residues. In the original analysis: Amplified reference gene primers provided the basis for estimating nucleated cell counts. Profiling relied on immunoSEQ multiplex PCR, and the TCRdb table lists in-frame clones only, not all of them. That table is the source of V, J and clone size, and D and trimming were worked out from the DNA. The sample comprises 250,000 to 350,000 clones, approximately 91% of which are singletons, and around 12% rests with the top ten.

This sequence originates from a woman aged 60-70 years with acute or convalescent COVID-19. The sequenced sample consisted of peripheral blood. V is TRBV7-3 and J is TRBJ1-4, with D possibly TRBD1 on 5 matching bases. CDR3 loop: CASSPSQGTNEKLFF. The DNA for the CDR3 is TGTGCCAGCAGTCCCAGCCAGGGAACTAATGAAAAACTGTTTTTT.